This is a list of T cell receptor beta chains from one sample in a study of OX40 agonist ivuxolimab in advanced cancers. Profiled with immunoSEQ multiplex PCR; TCRdb holds only in-frame clones, not every one. The table shows about 77,000 clones, with around 82% occurring only once. This material consisted of CD4+ or CD8+ T cells sorted from blood, taken in a trial of the OX40 agonist ivuxolimab. These receptors were obtained from an adult with an advanced solid tumor such as melanoma, head and neck, liver or kidney cancer. CDR3s include the opening cysteine and the closing phenylalanine or tryptophan. Each record gives: J gene, clone size, V gene, D gene, CDR3 DNA, CDR3 protein. The D gene is left open where the match is weak. Clone size is shown for a subset of rows, as once, few, many or a class of expanded clone.

TRBJ1-6 few TRBV19 TRBD1 TGTGCCAGTACGCCGGCAGGGGGTGGGAGGGCACCCCTCCACTTT CASTPAGGGRAPLHF
TRBJ2-5 - TRBV6-5 TRBD2 TGTGCCAGCAGTTACCTGGCGGGAGGGCCGTGGGAGACCCAGTACTTC CASSYLAGGPWETQYF
TRBJ1-3 - TRBV2 - TGTGCCAGCAGGAGAAACTCTGGAAACACCATATATTTT CASRRNSGNTIYF
TRBJ1-1 once TRBV6-1 - TGTGCCAGCAGCCTAAACCCTGGGACTGAAGCTTTCTTT CASSLNPGTEAFF
TRBJ1-1 - TRBV9 - TGTGCCAGCGCACCGGTCGTGAACACTGAAGCTTTCTTT CASAPVVNTEAFF
TRBJ2-1 - TRBV14 TRBD2 TGTGCCAGTTCTACGTTCAGCGGGAGGGCAAATGAGCAGTTCTTC CASSTFSGRANEQFF
TRBJ1-2 - TRBV6-6 - TGTGCCAGCATCCCCGGGGGGTTCTATGGCTACACCTTC CASIPGGFYGYTF
TRBJ1-2 - TRBV30 - TGTGCCTGGAGTTTGTGGGTCGGTGGCTACACCTTC CAWSLWVGGYTF
TRBJ2-3 - TRBV5-4 TRBD1 TGTGCCAGCAGCGAGGACAGGGCCCTCACAGATACGCAGTATTTT CASSEDRALTDTQYF
TRBJ2-2 - TRBV6-6 - TGTGCCAGCAGTTACGCTTCAGGGCCGAACACCGGGGAGCTGTTTTTT CASSYASGPNTGELFF